The 16 T cell receptor beta chains listed next were all sequenced from one sample in a study of T cell repertoires in cytomegalovirus infection. From the reads, TCRdb called clonotypes with MiXCR, one entry per CDR3 protein. The table records some 440,000 distinct CDR3 sequences, roughly a third of them present only once. The material sequenced was PBMCs. The receptors shown here come from a human donor in good health (CMV status not recorded). Some clones in this sample may be carry-over from other donors' samples.

J is TRBJ1-4 and V is TRBV7-9; 9 bases are shared with TRBD1. The V gene end was trimmed by 5 bases and the J gene end by 8 bases; junction bases not matched to a gene: 6. There are 14 residues in the CDR3. In germline, CDR1 is SEHNR, CDR2 FQNEAQ (reference sequence). The CDR3 DNA reads as TGTGCCAGCAGCAAACAGGGGGCGCGAGAAAAACTGTTTTTT. It specifies CASSKQGAREKLFF. Using reference TRBV7-9 and TRBJ1-4 for the parts outside the CDR3, the full variable domain is DTGVSQNPRHKITKRGQNVTFRCDPISEHNRLYWYRQTLGQGPEFLTYFQNEAQLEKSRLLSDRFSAERPKGSFSTLEIQRTEQGDSAMYLCASSKQGAREKLFFGSGTQLSVL.

The chain couples TRBV7-9 to TRBJ2-7; D perhaps matches TRBD1 (6 bases). The CDR3 runs to 15 residues. V lost 5 bases and J 5 bases, leaving 19 bases between the germline ends. Germline lookup yields CDR1 SEHNR and CDR2 FQNEAQ (reference sequence). CDR3: CASSLTTTGLDEQYF. CDR3 sequence (DNA): TGTGCCAGCAGCCTGACCACGACAGGCCTGGACGAGCAGTACTTC. The variable domain in full, with the rest retrieved from reference TRBV7-9 and TRBJ2-7, is DTGVSQNPRHKITKRGQNVTFRCDPISEHNRLYWYRQTLGQGPEFLTYFQNEAQLEKSRLLSDRFSAERPKGSFSTLEIQRTEQGDSAMYLCASSLTTTGLDEQYFGPGTRLTVT.

This clonotype was found a few times. This chain joins TRBV7-2 and TRBJ1-2; 8 nucleotides line up with TRBD1. CDR3 length: 15 amino acids. Germline CDR1 is SGHTA and CDR2 is FQGNSA. J lost 4 bases, V lost 5 bases, and 9 bases had no gene match. The CDR3: CASSPTGTGLYGYTF. The CDR3 DNA sequence: TGTGCCAGCAGCCCAACCGGGACAGGACTCTATGGCTACACCTTC.

This clonotype was detected ten times or more. The chain recombines TRBV7-2 with TRBJ1-2, with 7 positions matching TRBD1. CDR3 length: 15 residues. Trimming removed 5 bases from V and 4 bases from J; junction bases left unmatched: 10. Germline CDR1 is SGHTA and CDR2 is FQGNSA. The CDR3 bases are TGTGCCAGCAGCCCTAAAGGACAGGCGACCTATGGCTACACCTTC. As protein: CASSPKGQATYGYTF. The complete variable domain, with remaining parts taken from reference TRBV7-2 and TRBJ1-2, reads GAGVSQSPSNKVTEKGKDVELRCDPISGHTALYWYRQSLGQGLEFLIYFQGNSAPDKSGLPSDRFSAERTGGSVSTLTIQRTQQEDSAVYLCASSPKGQATYGYTFGSGTRLTVV.

This clonotype was recorded many times. The chain recombines TRBV7-2 with TRBJ2-1, with 14 bases matching TRBD2. J gave up 11 bases and V 4 bases, and 4 bases lay outside the gene matches. The CDR3 consists of 14 residues. Germline CDR1 reads SGHTA; CDR2 reads FQGNSA. CDR3 DNA: TGTGCCAGCAGCTCGGGACTAGCGGGGGTAAAGCAGTTCTTC. Its protein product is CASSSGLAGVKQFF.

Notes on this clonotype: A much larger clone lies a single base off, so this may be a read error. This sequence joins TRBV12-3 or TRBV12-4 and TRBJ2-3; D remains unclear. There are 15 residues in the CDR3. V was trimmed by 1 base and J by 1 base, leaving 9 bases between them. CDR3 protein: CASSLVDGGTDTQYF. The CDR3 DNA reads TGTGCCAGCAGTTTAGTGGACGGAGGCACAGATACGCAGTATTTT.

This clonotype was seen more than once but under ten times. The CDR3 DNA reads TGTGCCATCAGTGAAGTCAGCTCCTACGAGCAGTACTTC. Protein product: CAISEVSSYEQYF. The chain combines TRBV10-3 with TRBJ2-7; D not resolved. Trimming pared 3 bases from V and 0 bases from J, leaving 6 bases between. The CDR3 has 13 residues. Germline V gene lookup returns CDR1 ENHRY and CDR2 SYGVKD.

This clonotype turned up a few times. The chain carries TRBV6-2 or TRBV6-3 and TRBJ2-1; possibly TRBD1 or TRBD2 for D (6 bases each). CDR3 length equals 15 residues. Germline V gene data show CDR1 as MNHEY and CDR2 as SVGEGT. Trimming removed 4 bases at V and 0 bases at J, with 10 bases between. CDR3 region: CASSWGASSYNEQFF. CDR3 bases: TGTGCCAGCAGTTGGGGGGCGAGCTCCTACAATGAGCAGTTCTTC.

The J gene is TRBJ2-3, the V gene TRBV12-3 or TRBV12-4; a weak D match, TRBD2 (6 bases). The ends were cut back, 5 bases at V and 3 bases at J, with 12 bases in the middle. This CDR3 has 14 residues. For the CDR3, the DNA is TGTGCCAGCAGTATACTAGCTTCGACAGATACGCAGTATTTT. This codes for CASSILASTDTQYF.

Worth noting for this clonotype: The conserved phenylalanine or tryptophan is not found at the CDR3 terminus, so this likely reflects a read error. The CDR3 region is CASSLGPQGSGNTIYC. The CDR3 DNA follows: TGTGCCAGCAGCTTGGGTCCACAGGGATCAGGAAACACCATATATTGT. The chain is built from TRBV7-3 and TRBJ1-3, with a weak D call TRBD1 (6 bases). Germline loops: CDR1 SGHTA, CDR2 FQGTGA. V gave up 3 bases and J gave up 4 bases, with 16 bases separating them. The CDR3 has 16 residues.

This chain uses TRBV11-1 with TRBJ2-7; TRBD2 matches at 8 bases. J was trimmed by 2 bases and V by 3 bases; bases with no gene match: 9. CDR1 is SGHAT and CDR2 is FQDESV in the germline V gene (reference sequence). The CDR3 loop spans 16 amino acids. The CDR3 reads CASSLGSGGSTYEQYF. CDR3 coding DNA: TGTGCCAGCAGCTTGGGCAGCGGGGGTTCTACCTACGAGCAGTACTTC.

This clonotype was counted only a few times. V is TRBV7-9 and J is TRBJ2-5; TRBD1 might be the D (5 bases). This CDR3 contains 14 residues. Germline CDR1 SEHNR, CDR2 FQNEAQ (reference sequence). V gave up 5 bases and J gave up 4 bases, with 14 bases separating them. CDR3 sequence: CASSLPAGIETQYF. CDR3 nucleotide sequence: TGTGCCAGCAGCCTCCCGGCAGGGATAGAGACCCAGTACTTC.

V gene TRBV6-5 combines with J gene TRBJ2-7; the D gene is possibly TRBD2 (5 bases). The germline V gene has CDR1 MNHEY and CDR2 SVGAGI. The CDR3 covers 15 residues. Between the trimmed V and J ends, which lost 2 bases and 3 bases, there was a span of 14 bases. The CDR3 spells CASSYNGGGYYEQYF. CDR3 sequence (DNA): TGTGCCAGCAGTTACAACGGAGGAGGTTACTACGAGCAGTACTTC.

The CDR3 DNA reads as TGTGCCAGCAGCTTAATACGCGACGATGAGCAGTTCTTC. Protein product: CASSLIRDDEQFF. The rearrangement joins TRBV7-9 to TRBJ2-1; D not resolved. The CDR3 extends over 13 amino acids. Germline loops: CDR1 SEHNR, CDR2 FQNEAQ (reference sequence). Trimming cost V 2 bases and J 8 bases, with 10 bases left between them. The full variable domain, completed using reference TRBV7-9 and TRBJ2-1, is DTGVSQNPRHKITKRGQNVTFRCDPISEHNRLYWYRQTLGQGPEFLTYFQNEAQLEKSRLLSDRFSAERPKGSFSTLEIQRTEQGDSAMYLCASSLIRDDEQFFGPGTRLTVL.

This clonotype was observed at least ten times. The chain couples TRBV7-6 to TRBJ1-6; 7 nucleotides match TRBD1. V gave up 4 bases and J gave up 10 bases; unmatched junction bases: 4. CDR1 is SGHVS, CDR2 FNYEAQ, per germline. The CDR3 is made up of 13 amino acids. The CDR3 region has the DNA TGTGCCAGCAGCTCAGACAGGGAATCACCCCTCCACTTT. It is translated as CASSSDRESPLHF.

With respect to this clonotype: At one end the junction does not follow the germline gene, possibly because of a read error. The chain combines TRBV28 with TRBJ1-5; possibly TRBD1 for D (5 bases). This CDR3 region has 13 residues. Germline CDR1 MDHEN, CDR2 SYDVKM. CDR3 protein: CSSTGGRGQPQHF. Written as DNA, the CDR3 is TGTTCCAGCACGGGGGGAAGGGGTCAGCCCCAGCATTTT. The full variable domain, rest sourced from reference TRBV28 and TRBJ1-5, is DVKVTQSSRYLVKRTGEKVFLECVQDMDHENMFWYRQDPGLGLRLIYFSYDVKMKEKGDIPEGYSVSREKKERFSLILESASTNQTSMYLCSSTGGRGQPQHFGDGTRLSIL.